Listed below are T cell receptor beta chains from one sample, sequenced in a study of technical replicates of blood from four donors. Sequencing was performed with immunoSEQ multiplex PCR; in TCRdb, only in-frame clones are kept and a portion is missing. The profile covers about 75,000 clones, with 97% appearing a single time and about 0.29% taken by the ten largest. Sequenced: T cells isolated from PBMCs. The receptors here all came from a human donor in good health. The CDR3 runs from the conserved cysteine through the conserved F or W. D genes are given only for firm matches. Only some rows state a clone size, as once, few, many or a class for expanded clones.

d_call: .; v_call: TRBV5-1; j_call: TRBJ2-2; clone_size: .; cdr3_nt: TGCGCCAGCAGCTTGCCCAGGGGCGGCGGGGAGCTGTTTTTT; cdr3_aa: CASSLPRGGGELFF
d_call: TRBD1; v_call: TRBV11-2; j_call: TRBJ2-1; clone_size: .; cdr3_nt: TGTGCCAGCAGCTTTGACAGGGGGCCTTACAATGAGCAGTTCTTC; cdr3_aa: CASSFDRGPYNEQFF
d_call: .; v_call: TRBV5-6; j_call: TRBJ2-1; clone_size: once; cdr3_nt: TGTGCCAGCAGCTTGCCAGGGAGGAATGAGCAGTTCTTC; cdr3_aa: CASSLPGRNEQFF
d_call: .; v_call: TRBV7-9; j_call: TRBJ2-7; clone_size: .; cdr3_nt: TGTGCCAGCAGCTTTTCGGAGGACTTCGCCTACGAGCAGTACTTC; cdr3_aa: CASSFSEDFAYEQYF
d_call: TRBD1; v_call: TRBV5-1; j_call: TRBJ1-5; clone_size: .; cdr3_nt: TGCGCCAGCAGCTGGGACAGGGACCAGCCCCAGCATTTT; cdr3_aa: CASSWDRDQPQHF
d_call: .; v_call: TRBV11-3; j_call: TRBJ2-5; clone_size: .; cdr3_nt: TGTGCCAGCAGCTTACGGGATCTGGGCCCCCAAGAGACCCAGTACTTC; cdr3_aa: CASSLRDLGPQETQYF
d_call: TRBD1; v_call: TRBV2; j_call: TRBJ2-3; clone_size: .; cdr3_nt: TGTGCCAGCAGGGGGACAGGCTTAAGACACACAGATACGCAGTATTTT; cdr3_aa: CASRGTGLRHTDTQYF
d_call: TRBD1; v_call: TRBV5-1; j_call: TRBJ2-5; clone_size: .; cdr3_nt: TGCGCCAGCAGCCAAAGGGACAGGGGGGAGACCCAGTACTTC; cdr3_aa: CASSQRDRGETQYF
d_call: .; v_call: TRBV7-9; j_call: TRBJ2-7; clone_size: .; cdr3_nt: TGTGCCAGCAGCCATCAGCACCAGGCCTACGAGCAGTACTTC; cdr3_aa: CASSHQHQAYEQYF
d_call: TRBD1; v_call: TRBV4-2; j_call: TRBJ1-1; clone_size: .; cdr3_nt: TGTGCCAGCAGCCAACGGTCCGGGACAGGGGGTTGGAACACTGAAGCTTTCTTT; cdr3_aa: CASSQRSGTGGWNTEAFF
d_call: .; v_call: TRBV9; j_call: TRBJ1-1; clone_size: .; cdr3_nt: TGTGCCAGCAGCGTAGTGGGAGGCCGCATTGAAGCTTTCTTT; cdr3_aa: CASSVVGGRIEAFF
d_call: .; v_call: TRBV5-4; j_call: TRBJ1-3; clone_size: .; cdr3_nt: TGTGCCAGCAGTCAGGGGCTTTCTGGAAACACCATATATTTT; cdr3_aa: CASSQGLSGNTIYF
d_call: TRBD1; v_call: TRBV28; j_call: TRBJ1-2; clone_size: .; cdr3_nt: TGTGCCAGCAGTTTTCCCCGGGACAGGGTCGATGGCTACACCTTC; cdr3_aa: CASSFPRDRVDGYTF
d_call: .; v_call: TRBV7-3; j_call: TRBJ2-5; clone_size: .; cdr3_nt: TGTGCCAGCAGCTTAAAGGCCCACGCGAGGGAGACCCAGTACTTC; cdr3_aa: CASSLKAHARETQYF
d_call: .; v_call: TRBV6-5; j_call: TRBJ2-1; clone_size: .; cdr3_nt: TGTGCCAGCAGTTCCGTGCGCGACAATGAGCAGTTCTTC; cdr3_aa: CASSSVRDNEQFF
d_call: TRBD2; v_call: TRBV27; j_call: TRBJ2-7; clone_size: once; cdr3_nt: TGTGCCAGCAGTTTTGGGGGGGGAGCCCCCTACGAGCAGTACTTC; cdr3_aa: CASSFGGGAPYEQYF
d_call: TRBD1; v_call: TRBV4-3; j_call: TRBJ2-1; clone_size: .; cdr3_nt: TGCGCCAGCAGCCAAGATCCGGCAGGGGGAATCGACAATGAGCAGTTCTTC; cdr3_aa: CASSQDPAGGIDNEQFF
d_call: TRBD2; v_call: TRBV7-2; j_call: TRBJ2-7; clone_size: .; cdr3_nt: TGTGCCAGCAGCTTCCCTAGGACTAGCGGGATGGGCTCCTACGAGCAGTACTTC; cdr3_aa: CASSFPRTSGMGSYEQYF
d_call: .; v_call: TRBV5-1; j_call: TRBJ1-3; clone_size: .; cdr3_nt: TGCGCCAGCAGCTTGGAGCGGCTCTCTGGAAACACCATATATTTT; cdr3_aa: CASSLERLSGNTIYF
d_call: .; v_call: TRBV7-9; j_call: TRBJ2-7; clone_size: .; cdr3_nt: TGTGCCAGCAGTAATACCTACGAGCAGTACTTC; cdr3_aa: CASSNTYEQYF
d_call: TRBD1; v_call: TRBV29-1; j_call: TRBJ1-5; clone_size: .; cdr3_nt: TGCAGCGTTGAAGTTACCGGGACAGGGAATCAGCCCCAGCATTTT; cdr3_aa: CSVEVTGTGNQPQHF
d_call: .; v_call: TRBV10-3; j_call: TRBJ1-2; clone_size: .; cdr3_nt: TGTGCCAGTGGTGCAGGATCCTCCTATGGCTACACCTTC; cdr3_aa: CASGAGSSYGYTF
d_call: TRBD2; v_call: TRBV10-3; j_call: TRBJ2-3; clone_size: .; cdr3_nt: TGTGCCATCAGTGAGCGGGAGGGCACAGATACGCAGTATTTT; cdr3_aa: CAISEREGTDTQYF
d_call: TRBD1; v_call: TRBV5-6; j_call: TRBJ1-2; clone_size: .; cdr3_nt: TGTGCCAGCAGCTTCCCGACAGGGGGCTACACCTTC; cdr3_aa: CASSFPTGGYTF
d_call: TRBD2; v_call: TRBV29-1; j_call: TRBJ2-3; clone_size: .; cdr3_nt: TGCAGCGTTGAACCCGGGACTAGCGACACAGATACGCAGTATTTT; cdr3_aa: CSVEPGTSDTDTQYF
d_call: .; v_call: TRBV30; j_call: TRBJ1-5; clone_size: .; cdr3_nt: TGTGCCTGGAGCGCAGGGATCGAGCAGCCCCAGCATTTT; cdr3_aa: CAWSAGIEQPQHF
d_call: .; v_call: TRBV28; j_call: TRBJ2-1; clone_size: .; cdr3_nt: TGTGCCAGCAGTCCGATACAGGGTGCCTACAATGAGCAGTTCTTC; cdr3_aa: CASSPIQGAYNEQFF
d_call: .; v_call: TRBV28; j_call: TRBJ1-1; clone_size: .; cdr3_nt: TGTGCCAGCAGCGGAGGTGCTGAAGCTTTCTTT; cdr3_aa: CASSGGAEAFF
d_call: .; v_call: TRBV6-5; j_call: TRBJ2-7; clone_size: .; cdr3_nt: TGTGCCAGCAGTTACTCGTCCCTCTACGAGCAGTACTTC; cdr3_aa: CASSYSSLYEQYF
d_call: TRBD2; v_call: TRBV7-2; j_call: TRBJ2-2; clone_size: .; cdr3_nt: TGTGCCAGCAGCTTACGCGGGAGCACCGGGGAGCTGTTTTTT; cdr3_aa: CASSLRGSTGELFF
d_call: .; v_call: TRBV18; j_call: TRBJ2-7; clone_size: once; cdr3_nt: TGTGCCAGCTCACCACAGGGTAGCGGAAGCTCCTACGAGCAGTACTTC; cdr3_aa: CASSPQGSGSSYEQYF
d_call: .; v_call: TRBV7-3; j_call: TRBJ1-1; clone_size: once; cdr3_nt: TGTGCCAGCAGCGTATGGGGCGGCCGCGGTGGGAACACTGAAGCTTTCTTT; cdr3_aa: CASSVWGGRGGNTEAFF
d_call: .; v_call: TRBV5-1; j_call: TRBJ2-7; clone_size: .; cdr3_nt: TGCGCCAGCAGCTTGGATTCAGCCTACGAGCAGTACTTC; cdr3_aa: CASSLDSAYEQYF
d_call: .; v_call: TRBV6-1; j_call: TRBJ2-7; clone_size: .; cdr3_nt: TGTGCCAGCGGTCGCGCAACTAGCTACGAGCAGTACTTC; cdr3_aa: CASGRATSYEQYF
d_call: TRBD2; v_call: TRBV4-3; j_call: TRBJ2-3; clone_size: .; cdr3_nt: TGCGCCAGCAGCCCCTTAGCGGGAGGTAACACAGATACGCAGTATTTT; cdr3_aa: CASSPLAGGNTDTQYF
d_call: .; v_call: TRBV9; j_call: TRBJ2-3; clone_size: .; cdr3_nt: TGTGCCAGCAGCGGGCCAAAAGGGGGGGCGGATACGCAGTATTTT; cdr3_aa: CASSGPKGGADTQYF
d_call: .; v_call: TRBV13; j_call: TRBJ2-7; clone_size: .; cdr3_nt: TGTGCCAGCGCCCTACAGACCCACTACGAGCAGTACTTC; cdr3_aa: CASALQTHYEQYF
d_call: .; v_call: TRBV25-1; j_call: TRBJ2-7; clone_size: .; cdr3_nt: TGTGCCAGCAGCGGGGAAATAGGCCACGAGCAGTACTTC; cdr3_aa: CASSGEIGHEQYF
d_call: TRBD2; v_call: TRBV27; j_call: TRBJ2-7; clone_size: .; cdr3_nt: TGTGCCAGCAGTACCCTCAGCGGGAACCACGAGCAGTACTTC; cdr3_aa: CASSTLSGNHEQYF
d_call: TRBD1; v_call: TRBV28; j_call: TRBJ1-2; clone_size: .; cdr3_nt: TGTGCCACCTTACCAGGGGACAGGGCAAACTATGGCTACACCTTC; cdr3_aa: CATLPGDRANYGYTF
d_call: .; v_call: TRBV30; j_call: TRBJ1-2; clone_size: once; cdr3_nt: TGTGCCTGGAGTGTCCAGGGAGGGTATGGCTACACCTTC; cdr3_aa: CAWSVQGGYGYTF
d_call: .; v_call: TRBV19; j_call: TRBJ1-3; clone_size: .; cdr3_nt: TGTGCCAGTCACCAGTTGGTTGCTGGAAACACCATATATTTT; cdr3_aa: CASHQLVAGNTIYF
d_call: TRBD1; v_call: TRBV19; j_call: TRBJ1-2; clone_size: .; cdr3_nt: TGTGCCAGTAGTTCCCCCGGGACAGGGGGCTACACCTTC; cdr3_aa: CASSSPGTGGYTF
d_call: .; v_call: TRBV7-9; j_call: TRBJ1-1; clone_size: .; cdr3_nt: TGTGCCAGCTCGGGGACTGAAGCTTTCTTT; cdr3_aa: CASSGTEAFF
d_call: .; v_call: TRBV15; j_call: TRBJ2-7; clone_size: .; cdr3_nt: TGTGCCACCAGCAGAGGGGAAGCGGGTCGATACTCCTACGAGCAGTACTTC; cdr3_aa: CATSRGEAGRYSYEQYF
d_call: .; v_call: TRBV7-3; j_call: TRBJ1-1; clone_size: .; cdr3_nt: TGTGCCAGCAGCTTAAATGGAGATTACACTGAAGCTTTCTTT; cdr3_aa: CASSLNGDYTEAFF
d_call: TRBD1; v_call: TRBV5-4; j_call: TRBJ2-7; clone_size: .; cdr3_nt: TGTGCCAGCAGCATAATAGGGGGCAACGAGCAGTACTTC; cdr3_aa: CASSIIGGNEQYF